One and the same sample provided the 27 T cell receptor beta chains below, sequenced in a study of T-cell reconstitution after alpha-beta-depleted transplantation in children. TCRbeta library preparation incorporated unique molecular identifiers. TCRdb independently ran MiXCR on the PCR reads; one entry per CDR3 protein. This table holds about 100,000 distinct CDR3 sequences, roughly 6.1% found once. The sample was PBMCs, mostly from graft donor cells, taken 360 days after TCRalphabeta/CD19-depleted stem cell transplant. The receptors were gathered from a male patient aged 2-10 years who had a stem cell transplant for acute lymphoblastic leukemia, so the T cells may come from the graft donor.

This clonotype was observed at least ten times. The chain employs TRBV4-3 and TRBJ2-7, with a possible D match to TRBD2 (6 bases). Trimming shortened V by 1 base and J by 2 bases, and 6 bases separated the two germline ends. This CDR3 comprises 13 residues. Germline CDR1 is LGHNA and CDR2 is YSLEER. CDR3 nucleotide sequence: TGCGCCAGCAGCCAAGGACTAGCCTACGAGCAGTACTTC. This codes for CASSQGLAYEQYF.

J is TRBJ1-2 and V is TRBV7-9, with D unclear. Trimming pared 5 bases from V and 8 bases from J, leaving 15 bases between. The CDR3 is 13 amino acids. CDR1 SEHNR and CDR2 FQNEAQ come from the germline V gene (reference sequence). CDR3 loop: CASSPPFIGGYTF. The CDR3 region has the DNA TGTGCCAGCAGCCCCCCCTTTATAGGGGGCTACACCTTC.

This chain joins TRBV9 and TRBJ1-5, with a possible D match to TRBD1 (6 bases). This CDR3 is built from 14 residues. Germline V gene data show CDR1 as SGDLS and CDR2 as YYNGEE. Trimming cost V 8 bases and J 0 bases, with 12 bases left between them. CDR3 sequence reads: CARSQDSSNQPQHF. The CDR3 DNA reads TGTGCCAGAAGCCAGGACAGTAGCAATCAGCCCCAGCATTTT.

This clonotype was seen a few times. The chain combines TRBV2 with TRBJ2-3, with D perhaps given as TRBD1 or TRBD2 (5 bases each). The germline CDR1 and CDR2 sequences are SNHLY and FYNNEI. Between the trimmed V and J ends, which lost 3 bases and 2 bases, there was a span of 12 bases. CDR3 length: 15 amino acids. DNA of the CDR3: TGTGCCAGCAGTGAGGGGGTTCTCCTCACAGATACGCAGTATTTT. It specifies CASSEGVLLTDTQYF.

The chain recombines TRBV12-3 or TRBV12-4 with TRBJ2-2; 8 nucleotides agree with TRBD2. V gave up 5 bases and J gave up 4 bases; unmatched junction bases: 12. The CDR3 loop spans 17 amino acids. The CDR3 loop is CASSREGREWITGELFF. The CDR3, as DNA: TGTGCCAGCAGTCGGGAGGGCCGGGAGTGGATCACCGGGGAGCTGTTTTTT.

This clonotype was counted ten times or more. The junction shows a germline mismatch at one end, possibly a read error. This chain connects TRBV29-1 to TRBJ2-7, with a tentative D call TRBD1 (6 bases). This CDR3 is built from 12 residues. Germline-derived CDR1 and CDR2 are SQVTM and ANQGSEA. The CDR3, as DNA: TGCAGCGTTCAAGACAGGAGAGGCGAGCAGTACTTC. Protein sequence: CSVQDRRGEQYF.

This clonotype was recorded a few times. The chain uses TRBV7-2 and TRBJ2-7, with a weak D call TRBD2 (5 bases). Per germline, CDR1 SGHTA and CDR2 FQGNSA. This CDR3 region has 18 residues. The V gene lost 0 bases and the J gene lost 0 bases, with 18 bases spanning the gap. The CDR3 DNA is TGTGCCAGCAGCTTAGCACGACCCGGGAACAGTGTCTCCTACGAGCAGTACTTC. Its protein is CASSLARPGNSVSYEQYF. Together with reference TRBV7-2 and TRBJ2-7, the CDR3 gives the full variable domain: GAGVSQSPSNKVTEKGKDVELRCDPISGHTALYWYRQSLGQGLEFLIYFQGNSAPDKSGLPSDRFSAERTGGSVSTLTIQRTQQEDSAVYLCASSLARPGNSVSYEQYFGPGTRLTVT.

Ten or more counts support this clonotype. The chain recombines TRBV27 with TRBJ2-1; 7 bases line up with TRBD1. CDR1 and CDR2 (germline): MNHEY, SMNVEV (reference sequence). The CDR3 has 14 residues. V was pared by 6 bases and J by 3 bases, with 5 bases of the junction left unmatched. For the CDR3, the DNA is TGTGCCAGCAGCGACGGGACAGACTACAATGAGCAGTTCTTC. Protein product: CASSDGTDYNEQFF.

The chain employs TRBV5-6 and TRBJ1-1, with D perhaps matching TRBD1 (6 bases). Germline V CDR1 and CDR2: SGHDT, YYEEEE. The CDR3 totals 16 residues. Trimming removed 1 base from V and 4 bases from J, with 17 bases in between. The DNA for the CDR3 is TGTGCCAGCAGCTTGAGGGGAACAGGGACCTCCACTGAAGCTTTCTTT. Protein sequence: CASSLRGTGTSTEAFF.

The rearrangement links TRBV27 to TRBJ2-7; D might be TRBD1 (6 bases). CDR1 is MNHEY and CDR2 is SMNVEV in the germline V gene (reference sequence). V dropped 3 bases and J dropped 5 bases, with 11 bases sitting between them. This CDR3 has 13 amino acids. CDR3 protein: CASSFGTSDEQYF. DNA of the CDR3: TGTGCCAGCAGTTTCGGGACAAGCGACGAGCAGTACTTC.

The V gene is TRBV19, the J gene TRBJ2-5; D gene unclear. The CDR3 spans 16 residues. In germline, CDR1 is LNHDA, CDR2 SQIVND (reference sequence). Trimming took off 3 bases at V and 2 bases at J, with 16 bases between the two ends. CDR3 nucleotides: TGTGCCAGTAGTATGGATGGGGTGGGAAAGCAAGAGACCCAGTACTTC. Amino acids: CASSMDGVGKQETQYF.

Ten or more counts support this clonotype. The rearrangement uses TRBV6-2 or TRBV6-3 and TRBJ2-7; possible D gene TRBD2, 5 bases. In germline, CDR1 is MNHEY, CDR2 SVGEGT. V dropped 2 bases and J dropped 2 bases, with 10 bases sitting between them. The CDR3 is 14 residues long. The CDR3 sequence: CASSYGRRTYEQYF. The DNA of the CDR3 is TGTGCCAGCAGTTACGGCAGGAGGACCTACGAGCAGTACTTC.

This clonotype was found many times. The CDR3 sequence is CASSPWTGGETQYF. In DNA, the CDR3 is TGTGCCAGCAGTCCCTGGACAGGGGGAGAGACCCAGTACTTC. The V gene is TRBV12-3 or TRBV12-4, the J gene TRBJ2-5; 10 bases map to TRBD1. The trim removed 5 bases at V and 4 bases at J, leaving 4 bases unmatched. The CDR3 loop spans 14 amino acids.

Many counts were recorded for this clonotype. The chain joins TRBV28 to TRBJ2-3, with TRBD2 identical over 11 bases. V lost 6 bases and J lost 5; bases outside the gene matches: 10. Germline CDR1 and CDR2: MDHEN and SYDVKM. CDR3 length: 16 residues. CDR3 sequence (DNA): TGTGCCAGCAGGCCTACACTAGCGGGGGCCCAAGATACGCAGTATTTT. It translates to CASRPTLAGAQDTQYF.

This clonotype was counted ten times or more. The V call is TRBV11-2, the J call TRBJ1-3; D uncertain. Trimming removed 5 bases at V and 0 bases at J, with 11 bases between. Germline CDR1 reads SGHAT; CDR2 reads FQNNGV. The CDR3 runs to 15 residues. CDR3 coding DNA: TGTGCCAGCAGCCTCGCCCCCATCTCTGGAAACACCATATATTTT. It is translated as CASSLAPISGNTIYF.

The chain joins TRBV28 to TRBJ2-7; tentatively, D is TRBD1 or TRBD2 (5 bases each). Germline assignment: CDR1 MDHEN and CDR2 SYDVKM. V shed 8 bases and J shed 0 bases, with 8 bases lying between them. This CDR3 is 12 amino acids long. CDR3 loop: CASGGYSYEQYF. The DNA for the CDR3 is TGTGCCAGCGGGGGATACTCCTACGAGCAGTACTTC.

This clonotype has more than one count but fewer than ten. J is TRBJ1-1 and V is TRBV6-5, with a weak D call TRBD1 (6 bases). V was clipped by 2 bases and J by 1 base, with 8 bases between them. This CDR3 has 14 residues. The V gene's germline CDR1 is MNHEY and CDR2 SVGAGI. CDR3 nucleotides: TGTGCCAGCAGTTACGAAGGGGGGAACACTGAAGCTTTCTTT. Amino acids: CASSYEGGNTEAFF.

This clonotype came up a few times. This chain links TRBV4-3 with TRBJ2-3, with 9 nucleotides matching TRBD2. V shed 4 bases, J shed 0 bases, and the junction held 8 bases outside the gene matches. CDR3 size: 17 residues. CDR1 and CDR2 (germline): LGHNA, YSLEER. DNA for the CDR3: TGCGCCAGCAGCCGACGCGCTAGCGGGGCAAGCACAGATACGCAGTATTTT. Its protein is CASSRRASGASTDTQYF.

This clonotype was found many times. The CDR3 loop reads CAISDWGGADTQYF. In nucleotides, the CDR3 is TGTGCCATCAGTGATTGGGGGGGAGCAGATACGCAGTATTTT. The chain combines TRBV10-3 with TRBJ2-3; TRBD2 matches at 7 bases. This CDR3 has 14 residues. J lost 4 bases, V lost 3 bases, and 4 bases had no gene match. The V gene's germline CDR1 is ENHRY and CDR2 SYGVKD.

The table lists this clonotype with many counts. The V gene is TRBV20-1, the J gene TRBJ2-7; TRBD1 is a possible D gene (6 bases). With 5 bases removed from V and 2 bases from J, the gap between germline ends came to 10 bases. CDR3 length: 12 residues. The germline gives CDR1 DFQATT, CDR2 SNEGSKA (reference sequence). The CDR3 nucleotides read TGCAGTGCTCGTACAGGGCCCTACGAGCAGTACTTC. It is translated as CSARTGPYEQYF.

V usage is TRBV20-1 and J usage is TRBJ2-1, with 9 bases lining up with TRBD2. This CDR3 has 16 residues. The ends lost 6 bases at V and 7 bases at J; junction bases unmatched: 16. Germline-derived CDR1 and CDR2 are DFQATT and SNEGSKA (reference sequence). The CDR3 here is CSAVAGATTLRNEQFF. CDR3 nucleotides: TGCAGTGCAGTAGCGGGGGCTACTACATTGCGGAATGAGCAGTTCTTC.

This rearrangement joins TRBV9 to TRBJ1-1; possibly TRBD1 for D (5 bases). The germline V gene encodes CDR1 SGDLS and CDR2 YYNGEE. This CDR3 has 13 amino acids. V dropped 0 bases and J dropped 8 bases, with 11 bases sitting between them. This CDR3 is CASSVDGTPEAFF. CDR3 bases: TGTGCCAGCAGCGTAGATGGGACGCCGGAAGCTTTCTTT. Drawing the rest from reference TRBV9 and TRBJ1-1, the complete variable domain is DSGVTQTPKHLITATGQRVTLRCSPRSGDLSVYWYQQSLDQGLQFLIQYYNGEERAKGNILERFSAQQFPDLHSELNLSSLELGDSALYFCASSVDGTPEAFFGQGTRLTVV.

This clonotype was picked up a small number of times. This chain links TRBV5-1 with TRBJ2-5, with 8 bases identical to TRBD2. Trimming took 3 bases from V and 5 from J; bases not matched to a gene: 9. The CDR3 has 15 amino acids. Germline V gene lookup returns CDR1 SGHRS and CDR2 YFSETQ. CDR3 loop: CASSSWDSGVETQYF. CDR3 nucleotide sequence: TGCGCCAGCAGCTCCTGGGATAGCGGGGTCGAGACCCAGTACTTC.

This clonotype has only a few counts. The V gene is TRBV7-6, the J gene TRBJ2-7; D is possibly TRBD1 (6 bases). V was pared by 5 bases and J by 3 bases, with 14 bases between. The CDR3 spans 14 residues. Germline CDR1 is SGHVS and CDR2 is FNYEAQ. The CDR3 protein is CASSIGGEDYEQYF. The CDR3 DNA follows: TGTGCCAGCAGCATAGGGGGAGAGGACTACGAGCAGTACTTC.

This clonotype was observed many times. The chain recombines TRBV7-9 with TRBJ2-7; D uncertain. Germline V CDR1 and CDR2: SEHNR, FQNEAQ (reference sequence). The CDR3 is 12 residues long. V was trimmed by 5 bases and J by 7 bases, leaving 12 bases between them. CDR3 sequence: CASSPPLGEQYF. DNA of the CDR3: TGTGCCAGCAGCCCCCCTCTAGGAGAGCAGTACTTC.

This clonotype has ten or more counts. For the CDR3, the DNA is TGTGCCAGCAGTACGGGGCAATGGGAGCTGTTTTTT. Its protein product is CASSTGQWELFF. The chain combines TRBV12-3 or TRBV12-4 with TRBJ2-2; D might be TRBD1 or TRBD2, each matching 5 bases. CDR3 length: 12 residues. Trimming took 5 bases from V and 9 from J, leaving 10 bases between them.

The V and J genes are TRBV2 and TRBJ2-3; D gene uncertain. Trimming shortened V by 2 bases and J by 5 bases, and 14 bases separated the two germline ends. Germline lookup yields CDR1 SNHLY and CDR2 FYNNEI. The CDR3 totals 15 residues. The CDR3 region has the DNA TGTGCCAGCAGTGAAAGTTGGCTAAAGAAAGATACGCAGTATTTT. The encoded protein is CASSESWLKKDTQYF.